These T cell receptor beta chains were read from a single sample in a study of blood T cell repertoires in COVID-19. Measured with immunoSEQ multiplex PCR; TCRdb has only the in-frame clones, and not every one. The repertoire includes hundreds of thousands of clones, roughly 87% of them detected once, and about 2% sits in the top ten. Sequencing was done on a sample of peripheral blood. All receptors come from a man between 18 and 35 years old with active or convalescent COVID-19. CDR3s include the opening cysteine and the closing phenylalanine or tryptophan. Each record gives: clone size, V gene, J gene, D gene, CDR3 DNA, CDR3 protein. The D gene is left open where the match is weak. Expanded clones are given a class, and other clones once, few, many or no size at all.

>-|TRBV5-6|TRBJ2-7|-
TGTGCCAGCAGCCAGGAATATCTAAACTCCTACGAGCAGTACTTC
CASSQEYLNSYEQYF
>-|TRBV6-4|TRBJ1-1|TRBD1
TGTGCCAGCAGCCCGACAGGGGCTGGCACTGAAGCTTTCTTT
CASSPTGAGTEAFF
>-|TRBV11-2|TRBJ2-1|TRBD1
TGTGCCAGCAGCTTCCGAACCTCCATAGGACAGGGGAATGAGCAGTTCTTC
CASSFRTSIGQGNEQFF
>-|TRBV27|TRBJ1-1|TRBD1
TGTGCCAGCAGTTTTAACAGGGGCACCAAGTGGTACACTGAAGCTTTCTTT
CASSFNRGTKWYTEAFF
>once|TRBV14|TRBJ2-7|TRBD1
TGTGCCAGCAGCCAAGGGACAGGGGGCTACGAGCAGTACTTC
CASSQGTGGYEQYF
>-|TRBV7-9|TRBJ2-5|TRBD1
TGTGCCAGCAGCGCACCGGGACAGGGAGGCCGAGAGACCCAGTACTTC
CASSAPGQGGRETQYF
>-|TRBV19|TRBJ1-2|TRBD1
TGTGCCAGTAGTCTCCCCCAGACAGGGGGAAACTATGGCTACACCTTC
CASSLPQTGGNYGYTF
>-|TRBV5-5|TRBJ1-5|TRBD1
TGTGCCAGCAGCACCAACACAGGGGTAGGGAATCAGCCCCAGCATTTT
CASSTNTGVGNQPQHF
>-|TRBV7-2|TRBJ1-5|-
TGTGCCAGCAGTTTTAGCCCCAGCAATCAGCCCCAGCATTTT
CASSFSPSNQPQHF
>-|TRBV18|TRBJ1-1|TRBD1
TGTGCCAGCTCACGGACTTTAAATACAGGGGACACTGAAGCTTTCTTT
CASSRTLNTGDTEAFF
>-|TRBV2|TRBJ2-5|TRBD1
TGTGCCAGCAGTCCCCCTTCGGTCACAGGGGGAGAGACCCAGTACTTC
CASSPPSVTGGETQYF
>few|TRBV6-5|TRBJ1-2|-
TGTGCCAGCAGTTACTTCGAGGGGGTTGGCTACACCTTC
CASSYFEGVGYTF
>few|TRBV7-8|TRBJ2-1|-
TGTGCCAGCAGCCCTAGCATAAACAATGAGCAGTTCTTC
CASSPSINNEQFF
>once|TRBV18|TRBJ1-5|-
TGTGCCAGCTCACCACCGCCCGGAGGTCAGCCCCAGCATTTT
CASSPPPGGQPQHF
>-|TRBV19|TRBJ2-7|TRBD1
TGTGCCAGCACGGGACAGGGGGCTTACGAGCAGTACTTC
CASTGQGAYEQYF
>-|TRBV19|TRBJ2-1|TRBD1
TGTGCCAGTAGTTTTAACAGGGGGAATGAGCAGTTCTTC
CASSFNRGNEQFF
>-|TRBV2|TRBJ1-5|-
TGTGCCAGCAGTAAAGACAATAGCAATCAGCCCCAGCATTTT
CASSKDNSNQPQHF
>-|TRBV19|TRBJ2-3|TRBD1
TGTGCCAGTAGCCTTACAGGGGTAGAGTCAGATACGCAGTATTTT
CASSLTGVESDTQYF
>-|TRBV5-4|TRBJ2-1|TRBD1
TGTGCCAGCAGCACAGGGGACCAGCCCCATGAGCAGTTCTTC
CASSTGDQPHEQFF
>-|TRBV28|TRBJ2-7|TRBD1
TGTGCCAGCAGTTTTCGCCGGATACAGGGGCCCGAGCAGTACTTC
CASSFRRIQGPEQYF
>once|TRBV15|TRBJ2-7|TRBD2
TGTGCCACCAGCAGAGATGGAGCGGGAGGCACCTACGAGCAGTACTTC
CATSRDGAGGTYEQYF
>-|TRBV6-1|TRBJ2-1|TRBD2
TGTGCCAGCAGTGAAGATAGTAGCGGGACCTACAATGAGCAGTTCTTC
CASSEDSSGTYNEQFF
>once|TRBV9|TRBJ2-5|-
TGTGCCAGCAGCGTAGGCGGACAAGAGACCCAGTACTTC
CASSVGGQETQYF
>-|TRBV5-4|TRBJ2-7|-
TGTGCCAGCAGCTTATTCCCGGGTCACGAGCAGTACTTC
CASSLFPGHEQYF
>-|TRBV15|TRBJ1-1|-
TGTGCCACCAGCAGAGATTCTCGGTCTTGGACTGAAGCTTTCTTT
CATSRDSRSWTEAFF
>-|TRBV6-5|TRBJ2-7|TRBD2
TGTGCCAGCAGTTCCCCTCGCGGGAGTCTATACGAGCAGTACTTC
CASSSPRGSLYEQYF
>-|TRBV27|TRBJ2-7|-
TGTGCCAGCAGGAGGACAGTGAACTCCTACGAGCAGTACTTC
CASRRTVNSYEQYF
>-|TRBV5-1|TRBJ1-1|-
TGCGCCAGCAGCTTGGCTAGGCACGCACAGGCCCTGAACACTGAAGCTTTCTTT
CASSLARHAQALNTEAFF
>-|TRBV28|TRBJ1-1|TRBD1
TGTGCCAGCAGGATACAGGGGGCGAGGACTGAAGCTTTCTTT
CASRIQGARTEAFF
>-|TRBV18|TRBJ2-7|TRBD1
TGTGCCAGCTCACCACCGGGACAGGAAGGCTCCTACGAGCAGTACTTC
CASSPPGQEGSYEQYF
>-|TRBV4-1|TRBJ1-4|TRBD1
TGCGCCAGCAGCCCCTGGACAGGGGAAGACGAAAAACTGTTTTTT
CASSPWTGEDEKLFF
>-|TRBV10-3|TRBJ2-7|TRBD2
TGTGCCATCAGTGAATGGTCTAGCGGGAGCGACGAGCAGTACTTC
CAISEWSSGSDEQYF
>-|TRBV7-9|TRBJ2-5|TRBD1
TGTGCCAGCAGCTTAAGGGACAGGGCCCAAGAGACCCAGTACTTC
CASSLRDRAQETQYF
>-|TRBV7-9|TRBJ2-1|TRBD1
TGTGCCGCGGGGACAGGGGAGCAGTTCTTC
CAAGTGEQFF
>-|TRBV6-5|TRBJ1-1|-
TGTGCCTCCACCAGGATGGCCGGATTGAACACTGAAGCTTTCTTT
CASTRMAGLNTEAFF
>-|TRBV11-2|TRBJ2-7|TRBD1
TGTGCCAGCGCGGGACAGGGGAGCTACGAGCAGTACTTC
CASAGQGSYEQYF
>-|TRBV2|TRBJ2-7|TRBD2
TGTGCCAGCAGTGAAGTTGAACTAGCGGGAGTAGGCGAGCAGTACTTC
CASSEVELAGVGEQYF